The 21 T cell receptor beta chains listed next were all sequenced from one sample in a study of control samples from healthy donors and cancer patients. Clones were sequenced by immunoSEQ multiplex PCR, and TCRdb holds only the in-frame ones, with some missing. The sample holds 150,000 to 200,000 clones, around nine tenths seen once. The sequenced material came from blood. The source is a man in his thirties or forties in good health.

The CDR3 DNA reads TGTGCCAGCAGTGAACCTGGGGTCAGCTACGAGCAGTACTTC. As protein: CASSEPGVSYEQYF. The rearrangement links TRBV6-1 to TRBJ2-7; D call uncertain. V dropped 2 bases and J dropped 3 bases, with 11 bases sitting between them. The germline CDR1 and CDR2 sequences are MNHNS and SASEGT. This CDR3 spans 14 amino acids.

CDR3 loop: CATSRDKGEHYGYTF. The CDR3 DNA is TGTGCCACCAGCAGAGATAAAGGCGAACACTATGGCTACACCTTC. The chain has TRBV15 and TRBJ1-2, with D hard to call. Germline V gene sequence: CDR1 LNHNV, CDR2 YYDKDF (reference sequence). This CDR3 is built from 15 residues. V was trimmed by 0 bases and J by 3 bases, leaving 11 bases between them.

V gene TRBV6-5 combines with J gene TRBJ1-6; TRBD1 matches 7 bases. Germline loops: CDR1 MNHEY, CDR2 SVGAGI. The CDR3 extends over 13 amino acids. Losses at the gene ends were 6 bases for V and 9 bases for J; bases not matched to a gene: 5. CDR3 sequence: CASRTDRVSPLHF. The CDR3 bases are TGTGCCAGCAGAACAGACAGGGTTTCACCCCTCCACTTT.

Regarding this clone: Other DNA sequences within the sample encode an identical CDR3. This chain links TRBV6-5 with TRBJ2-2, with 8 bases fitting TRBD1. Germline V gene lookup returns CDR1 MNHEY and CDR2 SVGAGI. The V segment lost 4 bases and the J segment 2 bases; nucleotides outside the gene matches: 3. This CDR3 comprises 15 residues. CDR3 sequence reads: CASSSGQGNTGELFF. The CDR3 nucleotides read TGTGCCAGCAGTTCCGGACAGGGAAACACCGGGGAGCTGTTTTTT.

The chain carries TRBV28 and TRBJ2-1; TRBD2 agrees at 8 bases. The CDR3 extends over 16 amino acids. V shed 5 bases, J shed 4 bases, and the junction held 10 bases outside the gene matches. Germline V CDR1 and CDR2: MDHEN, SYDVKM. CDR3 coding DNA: TGTGCCAGCAGTCCCGGACTAGCCGGGGGGTACAATGAGCAGTTCTTC. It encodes CASSPGLAGGYNEQFF.

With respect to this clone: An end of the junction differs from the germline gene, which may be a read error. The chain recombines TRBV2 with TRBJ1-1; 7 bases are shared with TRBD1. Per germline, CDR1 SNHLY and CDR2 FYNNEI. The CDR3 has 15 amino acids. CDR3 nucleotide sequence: TGTGCCAGCAGCGAGGGCCAGGGGGTGAAGACTGAAGCTTTCTTT. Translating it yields CASSEGQGVKTEAFF.

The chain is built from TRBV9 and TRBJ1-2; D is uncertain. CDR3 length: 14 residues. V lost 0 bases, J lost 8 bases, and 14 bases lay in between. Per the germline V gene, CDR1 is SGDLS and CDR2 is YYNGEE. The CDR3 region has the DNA TGTGCCAGCAGCGTAGCGGGGATTCAAGGGGGCTACACCTTC. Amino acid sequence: CASSVAGIQGGYTF.

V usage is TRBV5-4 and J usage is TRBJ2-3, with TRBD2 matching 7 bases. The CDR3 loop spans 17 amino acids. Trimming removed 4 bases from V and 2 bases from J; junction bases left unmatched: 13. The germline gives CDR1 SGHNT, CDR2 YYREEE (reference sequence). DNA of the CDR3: TGTGCCAGCAGCCCCCCTTATAGGCGGGGGACCACAGATACGCAGTATTTT. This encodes CASSPPYRRGTTDTQYF.

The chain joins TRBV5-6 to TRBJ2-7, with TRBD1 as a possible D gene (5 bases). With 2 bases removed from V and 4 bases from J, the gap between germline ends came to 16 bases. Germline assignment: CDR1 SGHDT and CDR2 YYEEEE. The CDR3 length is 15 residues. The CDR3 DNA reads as TGTGCCAGCAGCTTCACAGGATTGGGTCGGTACGAGCAGTACTTC. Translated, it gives CASSFTGLGRYEQYF.

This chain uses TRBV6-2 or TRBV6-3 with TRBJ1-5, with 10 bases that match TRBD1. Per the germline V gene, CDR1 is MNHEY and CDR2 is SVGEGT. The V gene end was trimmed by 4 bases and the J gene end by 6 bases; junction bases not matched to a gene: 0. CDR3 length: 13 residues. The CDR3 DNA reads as TGTGCCAGCAGTTGGACAGGGGGTCAGCCCCAGCATTTT. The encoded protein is CASSWTGGQPQHF.

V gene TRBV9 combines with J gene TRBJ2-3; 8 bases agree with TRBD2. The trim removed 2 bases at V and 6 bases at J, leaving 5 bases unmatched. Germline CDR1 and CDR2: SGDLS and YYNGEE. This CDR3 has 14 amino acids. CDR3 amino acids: CASSVQRELDTQYF. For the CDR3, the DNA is TGTGCCAGCAGCGTGCAGCGGGAGTTGGATACGCAGTATTTT.

The CDR3 DNA is TGTGCTAGTGGTATGCTTTGGGGAAATAATTCACCCCTCCACTTT. It encodes CASGMLWGNNSPLHF. The V call is TRBV12-5, the J call TRBJ1-6; D not resolved. Trimming pared 5 bases from V and 5 bases from J, leaving 13 bases between. Germline V CDR1 and CDR2: LGHNT, FRNRAP. The CDR3 extends over 15 amino acids.

This CDR3 reads CASSVVSNTGELFF. The DNA for the CDR3 is TGTGCCAGCAGCGTAGTATCGAACACCGGGGAGCTGTTTTTT. The chain carries TRBV9 and TRBJ2-2; no firm D call. Deletions cut 0 bases from V and 0 bases from J, with 3 bases between. Per germline, CDR1 SGDLS and CDR2 YYNGEE. CDR3 length: 14 amino acids.

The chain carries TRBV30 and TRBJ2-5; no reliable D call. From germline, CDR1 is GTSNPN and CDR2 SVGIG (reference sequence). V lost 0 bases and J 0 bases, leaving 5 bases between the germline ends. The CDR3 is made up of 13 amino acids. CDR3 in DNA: TGTGCCTGGAGTGTTTCCTACCAAGAGACCCAGTACTTC. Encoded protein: CAWSVSYQETQYF.

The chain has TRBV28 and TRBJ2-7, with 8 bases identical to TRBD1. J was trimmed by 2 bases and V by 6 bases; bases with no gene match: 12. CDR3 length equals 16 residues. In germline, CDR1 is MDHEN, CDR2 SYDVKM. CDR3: CASRSPGQEMTYEQYF. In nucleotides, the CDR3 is TGTGCCAGCAGATCTCCGGGACAGGAAATGACCTACGAGCAGTACTTC.

The CDR3 reads CASSEAGTGGNIQYF. CDR3 in DNA: TGTGCCAGCAGTGAAGCTGGGACAGGGGGTAACATTCAGTACTTC. The chain combines TRBV6-1 with TRBJ2-4; 11 bases fit TRBD1. J lost 7 bases, V lost 0 bases, and 2 bases had no gene match. CDR1 and CDR2 (germline): MNHNS, SASEGT. The CDR3 sequence is 15 residues long.

The DNA of the CDR3 is TGTGCCAGCAGTTCAGGACAGGGAGACACCATATATTTT. Its translation: CASSSGQGDTIYF. This sequence joins TRBV7-9 and TRBJ1-3; 8 bases map to TRBD1. This CDR3 is 13 amino acids long. J gave up 8 bases and V 6 bases, and 6 bases lay outside the gene matches. CDR1 and CDR2 (germline): SEHNR, FQNEAQ (reference sequence). Complete variable domain (other parts from reference TRBV7-9 and TRBJ1-3): DTGVSQNPRHKITKRGQNVTFRCDPISEHNRLYWYRQTLGQGPEFLTYFQNEAQLEKSRLLSDRFSAERPKGSFSTLEIQRTEQGDSAMYLCASSSGQGDTIYFGEGSWLTVV.

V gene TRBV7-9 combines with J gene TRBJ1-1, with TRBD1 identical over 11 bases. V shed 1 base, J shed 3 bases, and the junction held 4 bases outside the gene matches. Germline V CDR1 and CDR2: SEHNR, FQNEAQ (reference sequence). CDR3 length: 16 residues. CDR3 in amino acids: CASSLGGTGGYTEAFF. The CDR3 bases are TGTGCCAGCAGCTTAGGTGGGACAGGGGGATACACTGAAGCTTTCTTT.

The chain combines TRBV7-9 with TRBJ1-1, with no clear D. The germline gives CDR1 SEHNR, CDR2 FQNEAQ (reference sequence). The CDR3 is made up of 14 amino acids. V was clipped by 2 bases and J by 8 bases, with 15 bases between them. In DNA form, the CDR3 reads TGTGCCAGCAGCTTAAATGGGCAGGCAGTCGAAGCTTTCTTT. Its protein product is CASSLNGQAVEAFF.

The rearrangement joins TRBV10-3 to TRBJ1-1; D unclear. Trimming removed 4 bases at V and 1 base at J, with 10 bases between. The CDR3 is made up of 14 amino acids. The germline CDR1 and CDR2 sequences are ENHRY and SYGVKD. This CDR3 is CAISGRVGNTEAFF. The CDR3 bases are TGTGCCATCAGTGGAAGGGTCGGGAACACTGAAGCTTTCTTT.

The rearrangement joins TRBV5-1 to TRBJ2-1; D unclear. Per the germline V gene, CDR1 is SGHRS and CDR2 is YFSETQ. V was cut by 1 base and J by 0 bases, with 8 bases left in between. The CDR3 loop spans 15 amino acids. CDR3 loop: CASSLRLSSYNEQFF. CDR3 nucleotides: TGCGCCAGCAGCTTGCGCTTAAGCTCCTACAATGAGCAGTTCTTC.